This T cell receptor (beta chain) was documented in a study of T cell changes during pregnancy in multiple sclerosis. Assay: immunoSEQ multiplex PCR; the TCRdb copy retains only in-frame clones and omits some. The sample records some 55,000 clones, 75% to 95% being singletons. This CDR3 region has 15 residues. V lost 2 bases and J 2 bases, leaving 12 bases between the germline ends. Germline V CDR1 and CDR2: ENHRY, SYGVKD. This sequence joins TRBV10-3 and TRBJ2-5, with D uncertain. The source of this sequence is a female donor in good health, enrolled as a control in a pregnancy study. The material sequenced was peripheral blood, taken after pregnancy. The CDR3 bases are TGTGCCATCAGTGAGGCTGGGCCTCGGCAAGAGACCCAGTACTTC. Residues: CAISEAGPRQETQYF.